One and the same sample provided the 2 T cell receptor beta chains below, sequenced in a study of blood T cell repertoires in COVID-19. The method was immunoSEQ multiplex PCR; TCRdb's version includes in-frame clones alone and lacks a portion of them. The table has about 73,000 clones, roughly 89% seen once. The sequencing sample was made of peripheral blood. Every receptor here comes from an elderly man with acute or convalescent COVID-19.

CDR3 nucleotide sequence: TGTGCCAGCAGCGCGGGACTAGCGGATGAGCAGTTCTTC. Amino acids: CASSAGLADEQFF. The chain uses TRBV9 and TRBJ2-1; 11 nucleotides agree with TRBD2. Germline loops: CDR1 SGDLS, CDR2 YYNGEE. Germline trimming cut 3 bases from V and 8 bases from J; bases unmatched to any gene: 1. The length of the CDR3 is 13 residues.

V is TRBV12-3 or TRBV12-4 and J is TRBJ2-7; 7 bases line up with TRBD1. Trimming at V came to 7 bases and at J to 3 bases, leaving 6 bases not matched to a gene. The CDR3 runs 13 residues. The CDR3 coding sequence is TGTGCCAGCACAAAGGGACAGCTCTACGAGCAGTACTTC. This encodes CASTKGQLYEQYF.